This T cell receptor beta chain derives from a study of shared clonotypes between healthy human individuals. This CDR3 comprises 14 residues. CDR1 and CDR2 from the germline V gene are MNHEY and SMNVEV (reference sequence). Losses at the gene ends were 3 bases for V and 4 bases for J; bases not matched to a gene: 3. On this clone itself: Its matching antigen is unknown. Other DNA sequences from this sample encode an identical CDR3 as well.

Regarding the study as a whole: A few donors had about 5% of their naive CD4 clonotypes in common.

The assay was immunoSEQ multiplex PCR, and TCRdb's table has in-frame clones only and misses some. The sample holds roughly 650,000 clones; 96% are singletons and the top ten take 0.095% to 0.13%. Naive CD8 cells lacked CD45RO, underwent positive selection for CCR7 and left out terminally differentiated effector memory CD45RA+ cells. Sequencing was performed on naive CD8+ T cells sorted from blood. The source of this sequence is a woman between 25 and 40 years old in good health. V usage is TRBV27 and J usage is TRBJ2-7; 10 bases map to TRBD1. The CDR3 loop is CASSFGTGAYEQYF. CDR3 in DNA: TGTGCCAGCAGTTTTGGGACAGGGGCATACGAGCAGTACTTC.